This record covers a single T cell receptor beta chain. The antigen is undetermined. The source of the sample is a study of a mutant IDH1 vaccine in newly diagnosed glioma. The CDR3 is 15 amino acids. The V end was cut by 2 bases, the J end by 8 bases, with 16 bases between. Germline lookup yields CDR1 SGDLS and CDR2 YYNGEE. Time point reported: week 11, during vaccination. The investigators gave 300 ug of mutant IDH1 20-mer peptide in each vaccine dose, together with topical imiquimod. Method: immunoSEQ multiplex PCR; TCRdb's copy keeps in-frame clones and lacks some. The sample gives about 61,000 clones, under 90% of which show up once; 5% to 6.5% is in the top ten.

The sample in question was PBMCs, obtained from a glioma patient whose treatment included an IDH1 peptide vaccine. The origin of this receptor is a man in his forties or fifties with glioma. The chain links TRBV9 to TRBJ1-4; possibly TRBD1 for D (5 bases). The CDR3 here is CASSVGGGRTEKLFF. The CDR3 DNA is TGTGCCAGCAGCGTTGGTGGGGGGAGGACGGAAAAACTGTTTTTT.